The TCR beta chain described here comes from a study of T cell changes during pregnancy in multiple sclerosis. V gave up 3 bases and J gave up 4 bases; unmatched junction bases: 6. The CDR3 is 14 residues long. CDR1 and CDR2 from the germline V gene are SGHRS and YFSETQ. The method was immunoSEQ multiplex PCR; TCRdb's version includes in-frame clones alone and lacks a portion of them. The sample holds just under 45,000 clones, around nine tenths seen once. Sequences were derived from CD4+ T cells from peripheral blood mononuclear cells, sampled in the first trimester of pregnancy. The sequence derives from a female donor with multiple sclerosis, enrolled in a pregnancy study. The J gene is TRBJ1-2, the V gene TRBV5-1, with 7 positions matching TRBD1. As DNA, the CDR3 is TGCGCCAGCAGCTCGGAGACAGGGACCTATGGCTACACCTTC. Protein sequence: CASSSETGTYGYTF.